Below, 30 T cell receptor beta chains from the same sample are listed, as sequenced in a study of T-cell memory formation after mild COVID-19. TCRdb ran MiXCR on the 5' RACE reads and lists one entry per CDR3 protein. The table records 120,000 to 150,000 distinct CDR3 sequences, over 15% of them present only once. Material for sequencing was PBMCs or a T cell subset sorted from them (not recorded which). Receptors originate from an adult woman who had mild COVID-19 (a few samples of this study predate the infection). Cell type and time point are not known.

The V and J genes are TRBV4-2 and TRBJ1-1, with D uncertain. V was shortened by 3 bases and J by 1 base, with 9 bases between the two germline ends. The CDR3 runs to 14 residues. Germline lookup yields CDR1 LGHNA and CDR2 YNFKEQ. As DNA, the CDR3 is TGTGCCAGCAGCCACCTTGGTTCGAACACTGAAGCTTTCTTT. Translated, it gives CASSHLGSNTEAFF.

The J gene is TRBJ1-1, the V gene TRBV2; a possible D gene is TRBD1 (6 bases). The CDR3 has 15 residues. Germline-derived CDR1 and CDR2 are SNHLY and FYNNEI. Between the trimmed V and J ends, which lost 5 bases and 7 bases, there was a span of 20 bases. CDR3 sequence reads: CASSMYRSDSSEAFF. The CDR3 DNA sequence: TGTGCCAGCAGTATGTATCGATCGGACAGCAGTGAAGCTTTCTTT.

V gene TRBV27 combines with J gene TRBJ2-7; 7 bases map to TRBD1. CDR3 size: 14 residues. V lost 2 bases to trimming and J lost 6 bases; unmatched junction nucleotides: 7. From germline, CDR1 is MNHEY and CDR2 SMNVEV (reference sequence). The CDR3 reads CASSLRTGHLEQYF. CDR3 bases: TGTGCCAGCAGTTTACGGACAGGACATCTCGAGCAGTACTTC.

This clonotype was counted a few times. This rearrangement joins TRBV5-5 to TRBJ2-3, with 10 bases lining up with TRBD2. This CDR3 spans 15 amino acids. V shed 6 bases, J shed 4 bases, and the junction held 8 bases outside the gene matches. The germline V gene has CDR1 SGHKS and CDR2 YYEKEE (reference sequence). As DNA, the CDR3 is TGTGCCAGCACGCCGAGCGGGGGGGGCGCAGATACGCAGTATTTT. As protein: CASTPSGGGADTQYF.

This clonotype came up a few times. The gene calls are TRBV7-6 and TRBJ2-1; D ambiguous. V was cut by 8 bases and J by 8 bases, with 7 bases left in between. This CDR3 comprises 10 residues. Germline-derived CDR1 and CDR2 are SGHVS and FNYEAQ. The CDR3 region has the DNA TGTGCCAGCTTACGGGATGAGCAGTTCTTC. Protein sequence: CASLRDEQFF. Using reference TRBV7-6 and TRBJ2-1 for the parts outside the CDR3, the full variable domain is GAGVSQSPRYKVTKRGQDVALRCDPISGHVSLYWYRQALGQGPEFLTYFNYEAQQDKSGLPNDRFSAERPEGSISTLTIQRTEQRDSAMYRCASLRDEQFFGPGTRLTVL.

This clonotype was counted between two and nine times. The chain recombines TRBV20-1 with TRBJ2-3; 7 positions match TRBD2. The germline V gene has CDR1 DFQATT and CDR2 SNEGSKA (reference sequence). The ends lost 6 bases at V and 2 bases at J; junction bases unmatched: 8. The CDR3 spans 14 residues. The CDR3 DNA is TGCAGTGCGCCGGCTAGCGGTAACACAGATACGCAGTATTTT. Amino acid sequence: CSAPASGNTDTQYF.

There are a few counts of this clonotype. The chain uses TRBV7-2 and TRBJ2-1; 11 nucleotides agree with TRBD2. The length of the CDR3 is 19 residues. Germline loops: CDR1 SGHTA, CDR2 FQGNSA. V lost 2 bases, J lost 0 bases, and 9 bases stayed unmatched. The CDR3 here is CASSLRTSGGSYSYNEQFF. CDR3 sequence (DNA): TGTGCCAGCAGCTTAAGAACTAGCGGGGGATCTTACTCCTACAATGAGCAGTTCTTC.

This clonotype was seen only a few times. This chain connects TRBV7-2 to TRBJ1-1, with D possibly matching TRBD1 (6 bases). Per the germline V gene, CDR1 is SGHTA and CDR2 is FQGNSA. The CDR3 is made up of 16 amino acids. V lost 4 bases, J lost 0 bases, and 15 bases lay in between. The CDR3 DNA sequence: TGTGCCAGCAGCTCAACAGGGTTCCTTGTGAACACTGAAGCTTTCTTT. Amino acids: CASSSTGFLVNTEAFF.

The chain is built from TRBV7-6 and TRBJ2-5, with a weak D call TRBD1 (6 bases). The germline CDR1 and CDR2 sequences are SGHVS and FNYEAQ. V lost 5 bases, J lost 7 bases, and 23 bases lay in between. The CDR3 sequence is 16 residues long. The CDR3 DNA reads TGTGCCAGCAGCCCCCTCCTCTGGACAGATAGCAGGACCCAGTACTTC. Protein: CASSPLLWTDSRTQYF. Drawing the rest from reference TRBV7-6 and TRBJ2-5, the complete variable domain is GAGVSQSPRYKVTKRGQDVALRCDPISGHVSLYWYRQALGQGPEFLTYFNYEAQQDKSGLPNDRFSAERPEGSISTLTIQRTEQRDSAMYRCASSPLLWTDSRTQYFGPGTRLLVL.

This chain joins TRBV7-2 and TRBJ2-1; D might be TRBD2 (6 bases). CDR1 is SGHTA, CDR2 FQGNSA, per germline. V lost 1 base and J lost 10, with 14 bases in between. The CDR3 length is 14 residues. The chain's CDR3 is CASSLELAGREQFF. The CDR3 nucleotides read TGTGCCAGCAGCTTAGAACTAGCCGGGCGGGAGCAGTTCTTC.

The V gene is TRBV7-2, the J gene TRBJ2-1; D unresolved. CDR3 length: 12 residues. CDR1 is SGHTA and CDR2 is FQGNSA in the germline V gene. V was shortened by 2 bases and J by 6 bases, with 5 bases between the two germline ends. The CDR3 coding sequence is TGTGCCAGCAGCTTACCGAGCAATGAGCAGTTCTTC. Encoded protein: CASSLPSNEQFF. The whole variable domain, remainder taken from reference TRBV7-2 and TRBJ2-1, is GAGVSQSPSNKVTEKGKDVELRCDPISGHTALYWYRQSLGQGLEFLIYFQGNSAPDKSGLPSDRFSAERTGGSVSTLTIQRTQQEDSAVYLCASSLPSNEQFFGPGTRLTVL.

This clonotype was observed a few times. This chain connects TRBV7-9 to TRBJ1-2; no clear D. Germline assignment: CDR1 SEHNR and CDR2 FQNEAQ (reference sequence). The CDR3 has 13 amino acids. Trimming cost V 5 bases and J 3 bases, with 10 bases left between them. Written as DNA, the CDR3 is TGTGCCAGCAGCCCCCACGGGGACTATGGCTACACCTTC. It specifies CASSPHGDYGYTF.

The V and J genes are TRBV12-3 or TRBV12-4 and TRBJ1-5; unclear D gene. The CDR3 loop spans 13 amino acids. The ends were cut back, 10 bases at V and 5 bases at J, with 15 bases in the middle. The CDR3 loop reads CATSDSSYQPQHF. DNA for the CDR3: TGTGCCACCTCAGACTCTTCCTATCAGCCCCAGCATTTT.

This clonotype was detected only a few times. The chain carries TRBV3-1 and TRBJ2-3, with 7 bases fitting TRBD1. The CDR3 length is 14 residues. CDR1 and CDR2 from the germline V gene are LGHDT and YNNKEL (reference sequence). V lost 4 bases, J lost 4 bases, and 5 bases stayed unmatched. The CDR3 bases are TGTGCCAGCAGCCCGACAGGGCGGGCAGATACGCAGTATTTT. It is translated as CASSPTGRADTQYF.

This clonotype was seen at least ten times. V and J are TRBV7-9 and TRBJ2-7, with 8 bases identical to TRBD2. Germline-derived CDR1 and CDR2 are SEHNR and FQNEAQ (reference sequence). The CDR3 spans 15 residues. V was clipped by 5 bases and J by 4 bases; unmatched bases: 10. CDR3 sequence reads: CASSAEAGVIYEQYF. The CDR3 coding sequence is TGTGCCAGCAGCGCTGAAGCGGGAGTTATATACGAGCAGTACTTC.

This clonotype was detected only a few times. As DNA, the CDR3 is TGTGCCAGCAGCTCGTACGAGGGGGGGCAACGCAATGAGCAGTTCTTC. Amino acids: CASSSYEGGQRNEQFF. This chain links TRBV7-2 with TRBJ2-1, with D perhaps TRBD2 (7 bases). V shed 4 bases and J shed 6 bases, with 19 bases lying between them. The CDR3 is 16 amino acids. Per the germline V gene, CDR1 is SGHTA and CDR2 is FQGNSA.

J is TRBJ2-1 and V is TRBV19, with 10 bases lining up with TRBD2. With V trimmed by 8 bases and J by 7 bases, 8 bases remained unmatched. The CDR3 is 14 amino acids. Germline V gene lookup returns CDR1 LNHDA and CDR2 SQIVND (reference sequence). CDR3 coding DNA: TGTGCCAGTGCTAGCGGGAGAATGGGGAATGAGCAGTTCTTC. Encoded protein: CASASGRMGNEQFF.

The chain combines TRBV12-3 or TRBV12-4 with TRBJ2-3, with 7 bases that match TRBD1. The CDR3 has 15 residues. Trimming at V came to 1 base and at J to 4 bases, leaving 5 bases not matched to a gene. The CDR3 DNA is TGTGCCAGCAGTTTAGAGGGGGCTCTGGCAGATACGCAGTATTTT. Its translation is CASSLEGALADTQYF.

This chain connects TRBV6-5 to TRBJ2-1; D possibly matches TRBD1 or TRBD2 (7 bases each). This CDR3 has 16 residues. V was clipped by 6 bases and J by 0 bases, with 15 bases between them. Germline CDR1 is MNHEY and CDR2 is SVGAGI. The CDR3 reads CASSVSGGGSYNEQFF. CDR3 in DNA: TGTGCCAGCAGCGTATCAGGGGGGGGCTCCTACAATGAGCAGTTCTTC.

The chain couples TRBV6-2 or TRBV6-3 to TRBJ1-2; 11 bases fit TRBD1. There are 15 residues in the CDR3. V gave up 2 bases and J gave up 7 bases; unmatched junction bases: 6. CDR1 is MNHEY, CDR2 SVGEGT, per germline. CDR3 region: CASSYQGTGGVGYTF. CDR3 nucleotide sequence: TGTGCCAGCAGTTACCAGGGGACAGGGGGTGTTGGCTACACCTTC.

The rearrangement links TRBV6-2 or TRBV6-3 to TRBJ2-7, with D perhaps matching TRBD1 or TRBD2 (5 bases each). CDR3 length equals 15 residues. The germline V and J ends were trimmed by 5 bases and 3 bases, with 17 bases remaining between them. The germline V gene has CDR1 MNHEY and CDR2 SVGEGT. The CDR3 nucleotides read TGTGCCAGCAGTACGGGGCAGGGAAAGCGCTACGAGCAGTACTTC. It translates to CASSTGQGKRYEQYF.

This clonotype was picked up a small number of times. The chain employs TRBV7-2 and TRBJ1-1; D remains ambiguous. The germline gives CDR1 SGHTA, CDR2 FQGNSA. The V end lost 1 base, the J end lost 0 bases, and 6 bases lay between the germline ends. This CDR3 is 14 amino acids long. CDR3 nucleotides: TGTGCCAGCAGCTTAGGAATGTTGAACACTGAAGCTTTCTTT. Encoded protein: CASSLGMLNTEAFF.

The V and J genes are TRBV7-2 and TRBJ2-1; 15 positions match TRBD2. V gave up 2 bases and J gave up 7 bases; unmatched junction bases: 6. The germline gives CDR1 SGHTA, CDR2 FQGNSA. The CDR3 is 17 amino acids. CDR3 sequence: CASSLRTSGGARNEQFF. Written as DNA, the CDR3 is TGTGCCAGCAGCTTACGGACTAGCGGGGGGGCGCGGAATGAGCAGTTCTTC.

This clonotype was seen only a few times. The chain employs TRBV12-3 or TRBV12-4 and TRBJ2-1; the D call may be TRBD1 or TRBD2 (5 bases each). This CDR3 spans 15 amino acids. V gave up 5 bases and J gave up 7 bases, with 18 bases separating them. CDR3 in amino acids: CASSPRGGLGNEQFF. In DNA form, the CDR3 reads TGTGCCAGCAGTCCCCGGGGCGGGTTGGGGAATGAGCAGTTCTTC.

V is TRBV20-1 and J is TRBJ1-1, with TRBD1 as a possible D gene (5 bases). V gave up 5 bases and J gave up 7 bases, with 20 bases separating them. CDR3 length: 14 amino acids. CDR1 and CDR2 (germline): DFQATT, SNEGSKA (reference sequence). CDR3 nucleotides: TGCAGTGCTCCGGAGGGACGGGTGAAGGGTGAAGCTTTCTTT. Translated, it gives CSAPEGRVKGEAFF.

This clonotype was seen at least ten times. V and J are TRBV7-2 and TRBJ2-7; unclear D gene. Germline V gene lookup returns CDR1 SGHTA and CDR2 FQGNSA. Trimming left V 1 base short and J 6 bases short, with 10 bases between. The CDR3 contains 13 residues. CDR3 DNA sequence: TGTGCCAGCAGCTTAGGGCCCTCCGGCGAGCAGTACTTC. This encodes CASSLGPSGEQYF. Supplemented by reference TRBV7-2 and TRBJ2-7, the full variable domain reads GAGVSQSPSNKVTEKGKDVELRCDPISGHTALYWYRQSLGQGLEFLIYFQGNSAPDKSGLPSDRFSAERTGGSVSTLTIQRTQQEDSAVYLCASSLGPSGEQYFGPGTRLTVT.

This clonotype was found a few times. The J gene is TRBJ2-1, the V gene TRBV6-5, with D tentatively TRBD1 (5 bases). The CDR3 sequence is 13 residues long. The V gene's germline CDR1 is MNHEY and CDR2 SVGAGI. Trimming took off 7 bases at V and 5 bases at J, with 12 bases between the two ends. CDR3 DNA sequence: TGTGCCAGCACAGGGCTAACCAACAATGAGCAGTTCTTC. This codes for CASTGLTNNEQFF.

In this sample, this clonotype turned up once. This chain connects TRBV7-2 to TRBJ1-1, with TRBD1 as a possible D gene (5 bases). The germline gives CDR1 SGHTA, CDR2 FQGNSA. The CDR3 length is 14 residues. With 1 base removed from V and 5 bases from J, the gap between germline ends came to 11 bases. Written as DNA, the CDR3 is TGTGCCAGCAGCTTAGGAGGGGTAGGGACTGAAGCTTTCTTT. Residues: CASSLGGVGTEAFF.

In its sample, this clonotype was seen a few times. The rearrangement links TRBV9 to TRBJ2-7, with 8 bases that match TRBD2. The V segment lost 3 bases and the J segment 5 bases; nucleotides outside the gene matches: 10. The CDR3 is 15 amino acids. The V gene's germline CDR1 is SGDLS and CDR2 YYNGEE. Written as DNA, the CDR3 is TGTGCCAGCAGCGCCGGGGGGGAGGGCCTCCACGAGCAGTACTTC. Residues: CASSAGGEGLHEQYF.

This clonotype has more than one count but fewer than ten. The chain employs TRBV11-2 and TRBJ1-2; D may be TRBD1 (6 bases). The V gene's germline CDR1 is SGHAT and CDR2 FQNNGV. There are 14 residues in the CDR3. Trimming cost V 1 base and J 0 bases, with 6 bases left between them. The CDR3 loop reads CASSLAGANYGYTF. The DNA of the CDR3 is TGTGCCAGCAGCTTAGCAGGGGCTAACTATGGCTACACCTTC. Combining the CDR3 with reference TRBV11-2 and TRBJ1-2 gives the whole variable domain EAGVAQSPRYKIIEKRQSVAFWCNPISGHATLYWYQQILGQGPKLLIQFQNNGVVDDSQLPKDRFSAERLKGVDSTLKIQPAKLEDSAVYLCASSLAGANYGYTFGSGTRLTVV.